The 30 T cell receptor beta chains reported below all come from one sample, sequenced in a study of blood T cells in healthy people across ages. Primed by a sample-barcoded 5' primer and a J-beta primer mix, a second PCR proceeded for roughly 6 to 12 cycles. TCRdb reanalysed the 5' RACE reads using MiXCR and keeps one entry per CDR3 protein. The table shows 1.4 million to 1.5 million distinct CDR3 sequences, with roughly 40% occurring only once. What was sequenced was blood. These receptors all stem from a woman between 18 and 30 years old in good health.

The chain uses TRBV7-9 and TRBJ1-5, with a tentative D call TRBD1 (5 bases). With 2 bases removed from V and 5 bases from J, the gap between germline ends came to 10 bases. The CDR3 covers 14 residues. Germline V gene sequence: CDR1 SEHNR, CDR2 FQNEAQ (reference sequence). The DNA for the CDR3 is TGTGCCAGCAGCTTATCAGGGTTGGATCAGCCCCAGCATTTT. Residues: CASSLSGLDQPQHF.

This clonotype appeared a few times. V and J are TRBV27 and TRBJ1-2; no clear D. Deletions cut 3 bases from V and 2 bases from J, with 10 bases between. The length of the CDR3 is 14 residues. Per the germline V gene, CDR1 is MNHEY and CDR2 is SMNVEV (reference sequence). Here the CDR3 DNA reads TGTGCCAGCAGTTTGCGATTTCCAAACTATGGCTACACCTTC. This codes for CASSLRFPNYGYTF.

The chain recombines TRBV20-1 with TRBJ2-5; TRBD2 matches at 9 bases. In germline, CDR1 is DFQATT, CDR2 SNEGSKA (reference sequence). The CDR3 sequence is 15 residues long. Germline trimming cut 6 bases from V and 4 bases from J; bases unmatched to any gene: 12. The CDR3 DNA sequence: TGCAGTGCGAGAAGGACTAGCGCCTCAATAGAGACCCAGTACTTC. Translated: CSARRTSASIETQYF.

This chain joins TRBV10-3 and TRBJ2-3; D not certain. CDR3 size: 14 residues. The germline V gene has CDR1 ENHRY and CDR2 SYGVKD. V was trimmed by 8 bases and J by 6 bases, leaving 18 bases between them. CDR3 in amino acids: CAIGFCENRDTQYF. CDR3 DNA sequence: TGTGCCATCGGGTTTTGCGAGAACCGGGATACGCAGTATTTT.

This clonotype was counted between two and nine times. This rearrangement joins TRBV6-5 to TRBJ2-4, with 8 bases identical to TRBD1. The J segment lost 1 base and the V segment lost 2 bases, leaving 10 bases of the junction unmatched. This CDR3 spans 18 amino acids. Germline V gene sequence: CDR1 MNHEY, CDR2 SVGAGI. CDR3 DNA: TGTGCCAGCAGTTACCCTACGACAGGGGAATCGGCCAAAAACATTCAGTACTTC. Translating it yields CASSYPTTGESAKNIQYF.

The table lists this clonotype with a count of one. DNA for the CDR3: TGTGCCTGGCGCAGATCTAGCACAGATACGCAGTATTTT. It specifies CAWRRSSTDTQYF. The chain employs TRBV30 and TRBJ2-3; D remains unclear. This CDR3 comprises 13 residues. Germline CDR1 reads GTSNPN; CDR2 reads SVGIG (reference sequence). V lost 5 bases to trimming and J lost 0 bases, with 9 bases between them.

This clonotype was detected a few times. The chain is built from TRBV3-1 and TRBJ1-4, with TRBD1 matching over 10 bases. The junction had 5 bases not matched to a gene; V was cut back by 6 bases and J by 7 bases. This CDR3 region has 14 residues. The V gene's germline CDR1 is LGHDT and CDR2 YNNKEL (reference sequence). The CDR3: CASRRQGAGEKLFF. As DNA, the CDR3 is TGTGCCAGCAGGCGACAGGGGGCTGGTGAAAAACTGTTTTTT.

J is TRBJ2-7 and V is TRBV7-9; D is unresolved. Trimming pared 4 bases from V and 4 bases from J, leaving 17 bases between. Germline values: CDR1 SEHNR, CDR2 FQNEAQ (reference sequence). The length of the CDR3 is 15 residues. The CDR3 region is CASSSGHHLGYEQYF. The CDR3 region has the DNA TGTGCCAGCAGCTCCGGCCACCACCTTGGGTACGAGCAGTACTTC. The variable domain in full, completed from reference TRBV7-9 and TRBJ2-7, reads DTGVSQNPRHKITKRGQNVTFRCDPISEHNRLYWYRQTLGQGPEFLTYFQNEAQLEKSRLLSDRFSAERPKGSFSTLEIQRTEQGDSAMYLCASSSGHHLGYEQYFGPGTRLTVT.

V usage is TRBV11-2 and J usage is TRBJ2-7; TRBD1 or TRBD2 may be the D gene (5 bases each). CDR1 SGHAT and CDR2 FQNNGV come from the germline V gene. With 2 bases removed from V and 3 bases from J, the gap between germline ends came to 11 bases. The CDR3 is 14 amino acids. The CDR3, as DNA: TGTGCCAGCAGCTTATATCCAGGGAGCTACGAGCAGTACTTC. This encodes CASSLYPGSYEQYF.

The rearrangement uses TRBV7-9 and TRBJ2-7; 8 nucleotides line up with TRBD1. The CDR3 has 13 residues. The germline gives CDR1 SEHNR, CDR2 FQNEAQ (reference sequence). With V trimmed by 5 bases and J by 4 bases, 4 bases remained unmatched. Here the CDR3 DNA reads TGTGCCAGCAGCCCTCGGGACAGGTACGAGCAGTACTTC. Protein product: CASSPRDRYEQYF.

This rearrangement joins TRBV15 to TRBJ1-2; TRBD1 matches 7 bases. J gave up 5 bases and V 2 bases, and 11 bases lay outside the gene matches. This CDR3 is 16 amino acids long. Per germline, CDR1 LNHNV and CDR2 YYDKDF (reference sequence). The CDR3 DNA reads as TGTGCCACCAGCAGATCCGGGACAGAATTCCGTTATGGCTACACCTTC. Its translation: CATSRSGTEFRYGYTF.

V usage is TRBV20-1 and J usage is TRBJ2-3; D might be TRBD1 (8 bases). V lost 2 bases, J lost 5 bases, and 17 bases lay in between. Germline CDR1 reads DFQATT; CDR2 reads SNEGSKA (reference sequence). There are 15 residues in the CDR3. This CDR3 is CSARFGQGGGDTQYF. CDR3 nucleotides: TGCAGTGCTAGATTCGGACAGGGAGGGGGAGATACGCAGTATTTT.

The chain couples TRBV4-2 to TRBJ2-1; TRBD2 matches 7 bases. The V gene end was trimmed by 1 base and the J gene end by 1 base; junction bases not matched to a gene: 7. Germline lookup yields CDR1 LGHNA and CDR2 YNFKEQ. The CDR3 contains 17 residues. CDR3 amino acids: CASSQVYGGGSYNEQFF. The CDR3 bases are TGTGCCAGCAGCCAAGTCTACGGCGGGGGATCCTACAATGAGCAGTTCTTC.

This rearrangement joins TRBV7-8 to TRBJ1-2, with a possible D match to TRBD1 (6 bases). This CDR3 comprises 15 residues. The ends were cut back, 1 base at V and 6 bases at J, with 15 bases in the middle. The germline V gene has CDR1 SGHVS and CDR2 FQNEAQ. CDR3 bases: TGTGCCAGCAGCTTAGTTGGGGGGCGCGGGGATGGCTACACCTTC. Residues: CASSLVGGRGDGYTF.

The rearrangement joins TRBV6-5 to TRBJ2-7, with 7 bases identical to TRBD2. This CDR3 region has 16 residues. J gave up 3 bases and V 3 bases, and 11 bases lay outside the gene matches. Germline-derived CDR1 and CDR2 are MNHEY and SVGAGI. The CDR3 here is CASSYLPGTTNYEQYF. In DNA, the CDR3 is TGTGCCAGCAGTTATTTACCCGGGACTACCAACTACGAGCAGTACTTC.

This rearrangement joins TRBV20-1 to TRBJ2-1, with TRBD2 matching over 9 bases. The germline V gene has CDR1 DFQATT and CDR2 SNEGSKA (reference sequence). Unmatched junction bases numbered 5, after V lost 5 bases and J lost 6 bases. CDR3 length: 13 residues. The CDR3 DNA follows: TGCAGTGCTGGCGGGAGGGCCCTCAATGAGCAGTTCTTC. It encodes CSAGGRALNEQFF.

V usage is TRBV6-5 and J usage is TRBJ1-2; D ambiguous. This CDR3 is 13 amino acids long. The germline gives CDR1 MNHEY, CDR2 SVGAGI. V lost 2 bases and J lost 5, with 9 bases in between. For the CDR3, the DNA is TGTGCCAGCAGTTACGACGAAACTTATGGCTACACCTTC. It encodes CASSYDETYGYTF.

CDR3 DNA sequence: TGTGCCAGCAGCAAGGGCGGGGTAAGCTCCTACGAGCAGTACTTC. Translating it yields CASSKGGVSSYEQYF. The chain uses TRBV7-2 and TRBJ2-5; TRBD2 is a possible D gene (6 bases). The DNA end is a closer match to TRBJ2-7, so the J assignment may be wrong. The CDR3 consists of 15 residues. The germline V gene encodes CDR1 SGHTA and CDR2 FQGNSA.

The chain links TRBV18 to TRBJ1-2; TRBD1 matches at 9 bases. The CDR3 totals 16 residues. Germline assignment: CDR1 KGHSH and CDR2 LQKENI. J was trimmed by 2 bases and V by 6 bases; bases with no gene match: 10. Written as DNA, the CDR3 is TGTGCCAGCTCTCTCCGGATCGACAGGGGGAACTATGGCTACACCTTC. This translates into CASSLRIDRGNYGYTF.

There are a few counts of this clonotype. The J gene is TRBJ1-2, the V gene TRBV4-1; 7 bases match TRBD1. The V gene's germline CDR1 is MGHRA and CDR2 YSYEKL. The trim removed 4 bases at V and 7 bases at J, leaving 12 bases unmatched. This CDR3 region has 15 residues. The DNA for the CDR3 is TGCGCCAGCAGCCTGGCTCCAGGGGGATCGAGTGGCTACACCTTC. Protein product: CASSLAPGGSSGYTF.

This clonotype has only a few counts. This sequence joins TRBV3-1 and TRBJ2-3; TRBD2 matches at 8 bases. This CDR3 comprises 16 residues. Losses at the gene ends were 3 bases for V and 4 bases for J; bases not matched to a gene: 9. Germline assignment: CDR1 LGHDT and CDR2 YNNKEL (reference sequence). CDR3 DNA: TGTGCCAGCAGCCAGCGGCGAGCGGGGGCCGCAGATACGCAGTATTTT. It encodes CASSQRRAGAADTQYF.

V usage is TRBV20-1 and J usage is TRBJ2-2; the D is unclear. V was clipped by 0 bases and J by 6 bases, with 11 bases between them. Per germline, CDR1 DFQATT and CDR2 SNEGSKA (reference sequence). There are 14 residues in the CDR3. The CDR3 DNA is TGCAGTGCTAGAGATCCCGCTAGTCCCGGGGAGCTGTTTTTT. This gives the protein CSARDPASPGELFF.

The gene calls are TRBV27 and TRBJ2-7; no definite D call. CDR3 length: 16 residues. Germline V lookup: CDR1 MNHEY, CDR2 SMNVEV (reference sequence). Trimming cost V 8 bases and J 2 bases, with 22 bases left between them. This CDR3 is CASQEVFGFGTYEQYF. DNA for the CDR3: TGTGCCAGCCAAGAGGTATTTGGTTTTGGCACCTACGAGCAGTACTTC.

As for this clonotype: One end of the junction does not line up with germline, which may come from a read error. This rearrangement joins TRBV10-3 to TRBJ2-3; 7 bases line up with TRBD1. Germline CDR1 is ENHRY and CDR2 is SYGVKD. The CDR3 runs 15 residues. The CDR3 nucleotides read TGTGCCATCAAAGGACAGGCAGCTAGCACAGCTACGCAGTATTTT. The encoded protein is CAIKGQAASTATQYF.

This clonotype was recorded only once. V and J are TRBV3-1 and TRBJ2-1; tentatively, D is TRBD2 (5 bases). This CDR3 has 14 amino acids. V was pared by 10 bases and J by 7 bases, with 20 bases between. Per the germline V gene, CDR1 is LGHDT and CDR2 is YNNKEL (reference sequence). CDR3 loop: CATTTSSGLNEQFF. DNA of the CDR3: TGTGCCACCACCACTAGTTCGGGATTAAATGAGCAGTTCTTC.

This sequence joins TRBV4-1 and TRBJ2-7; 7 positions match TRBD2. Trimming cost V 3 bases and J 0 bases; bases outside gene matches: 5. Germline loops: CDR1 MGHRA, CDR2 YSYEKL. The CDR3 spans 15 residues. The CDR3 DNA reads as TGCGCCAGCAGCCACACTAGCGACCCCTCCTACGAGCAGTACTTC. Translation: CASSHTSDPSYEQYF.

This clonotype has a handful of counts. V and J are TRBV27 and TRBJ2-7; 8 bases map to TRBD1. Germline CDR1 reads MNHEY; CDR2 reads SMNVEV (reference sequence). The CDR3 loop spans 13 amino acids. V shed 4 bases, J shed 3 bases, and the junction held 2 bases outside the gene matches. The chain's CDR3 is CASSWDRFYEQYF. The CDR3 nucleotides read TGTGCCAGCAGTTGGGACAGGTTCTACGAGCAGTACTTC.

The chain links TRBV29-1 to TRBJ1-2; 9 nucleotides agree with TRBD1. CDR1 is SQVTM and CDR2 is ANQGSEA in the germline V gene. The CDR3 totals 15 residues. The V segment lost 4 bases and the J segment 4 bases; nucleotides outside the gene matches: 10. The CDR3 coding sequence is TGCAGCGTTGGAACCCCACAGGGGGCAGGCTATGGCTACACCTTC. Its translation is CSVGTPQGAGYGYTF.

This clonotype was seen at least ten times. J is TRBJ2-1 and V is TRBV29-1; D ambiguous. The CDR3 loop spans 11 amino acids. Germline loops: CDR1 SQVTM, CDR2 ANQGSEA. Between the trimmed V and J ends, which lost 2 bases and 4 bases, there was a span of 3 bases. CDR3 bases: TGCAGCGTTGAAAAGTACAATGAGCAGTTCTTC. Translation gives CSVEKYNEQFF.

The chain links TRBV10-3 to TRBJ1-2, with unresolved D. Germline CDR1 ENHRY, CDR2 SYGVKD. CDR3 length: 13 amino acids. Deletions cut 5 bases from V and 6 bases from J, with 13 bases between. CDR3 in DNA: TGTGCCATCAGTCATGTCCCGGGGAATGGCTACACCTTC. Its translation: CAISHVPGNGYTF.